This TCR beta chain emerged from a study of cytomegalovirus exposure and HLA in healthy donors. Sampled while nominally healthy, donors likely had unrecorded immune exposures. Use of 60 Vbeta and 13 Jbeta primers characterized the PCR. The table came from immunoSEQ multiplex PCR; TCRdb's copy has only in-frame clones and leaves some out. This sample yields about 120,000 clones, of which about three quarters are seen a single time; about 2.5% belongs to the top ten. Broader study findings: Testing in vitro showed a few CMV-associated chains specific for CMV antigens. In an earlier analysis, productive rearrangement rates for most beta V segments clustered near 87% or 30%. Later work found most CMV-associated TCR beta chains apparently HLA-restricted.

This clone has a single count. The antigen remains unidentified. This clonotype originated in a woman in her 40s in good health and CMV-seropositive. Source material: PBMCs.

For the CDR3, the DNA is TGCGCCAGCAGCTTGGAGCCCCCGCCCCCTAACTATGGCTACACCTTC. Protein: CASSLEPPPPNYGYTF. The genes are TRBV5-1 and TRBJ1-2, with unresolved D. Trimming pared 0 bases from V and 0 bases from J, leaving 12 bases between. CDR3 size: 16 residues. From germline, CDR1 is SGHRS and CDR2 YFSETQ.